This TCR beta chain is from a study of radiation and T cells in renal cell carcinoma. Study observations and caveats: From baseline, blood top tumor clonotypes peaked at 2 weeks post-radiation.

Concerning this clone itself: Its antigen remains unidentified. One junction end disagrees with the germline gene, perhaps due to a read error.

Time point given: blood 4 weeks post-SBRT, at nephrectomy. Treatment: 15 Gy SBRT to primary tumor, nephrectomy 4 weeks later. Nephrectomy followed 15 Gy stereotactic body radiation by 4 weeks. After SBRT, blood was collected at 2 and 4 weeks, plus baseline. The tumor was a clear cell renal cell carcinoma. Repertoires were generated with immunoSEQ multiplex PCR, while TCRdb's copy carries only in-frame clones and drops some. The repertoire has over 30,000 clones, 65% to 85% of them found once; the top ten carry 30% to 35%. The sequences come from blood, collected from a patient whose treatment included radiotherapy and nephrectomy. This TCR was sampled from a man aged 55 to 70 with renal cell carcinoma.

The CDR3 DNA sequence: TGCAGTGCTAGAGCTGGACCGATCCAGGACTTC. Amino acids: CSARAGPIQDF. This chain uses TRBV20-1 with TRBJ2-7; D is uncertain. There are 11 residues in the CDR3. Germline V gives CDR1 DFQATT, CDR2 SNEGSKA (reference sequence).